The 6 T cell receptor beta chains given below trace back to one sample, sequenced in a study of blood T cell repertoires in COVID-19. Produced via immunoSEQ multiplex PCR; TCRdb's table is partial and in-frame only. This table holds around 60,000 clones, around 86% found once. The sample taken for sequencing was peripheral blood. Receptor source: a woman of 80 years or more with active or convalescent COVID-19.

The genes are TRBV3-1 (or the pseudogene TRBV3-2) and TRBJ2-7; the match to TRBD1 covers 8 bases. The V gene end was trimmed by 3 bases and the J gene end by 5 bases; junction bases not matched to a gene: 3. Germline V gene data show CDR1 as LGHDT and CDR2 as YNNKEL (reference sequence). The CDR3 has 13 residues. The CDR3 loop is CASSHLRGHEQYF. The CDR3 DNA reads as TGTGCCAGCAGCCACCTCAGGGGGCACGAGCAGTACTTC.

The chain has TRBV4-1 and TRBJ1-2; tentative D call: TRBD1 (6 bases). Trimming took off 2 bases at V and 7 bases at J, with 14 bases between the two ends. Germline V gene lookup returns CDR1 MGHRA and CDR2 YSYEKL. This CDR3 spans 14 amino acids. In DNA form, the CDR3 reads TGCGCCAGCAGCCAACCTGACAGGCCGGGTGGCTACACCTTC. It codes for CASSQPDRPGGYTF.

The chain is built from TRBV28 and TRBJ1-5; 10 nucleotides agree with TRBD1. V lost 4 bases to trimming and J lost 2 bases; unmatched junction nucleotides: 8. From germline, CDR1 is MDHEN and CDR2 SYDVKM. The length of the CDR3 is 17 residues. The CDR3 is CASSSPGGTGGNQPQHF. The DNA for the CDR3 is TGTGCCAGCAGTTCCCCGGGGGGGACAGGGGGCAATCAGCCCCAGCATTTT.

Turning to this clone: Other DNA sequences in this sample translate to the same CDR3. The chain carries TRBV7-9 and TRBJ2-5; maybe TRBD2 (7 bases). Trimming removed 11 bases from V and 4 bases from J, with 32 bases in between. CDR3 length: 18 amino acids. The germline gives CDR1 SEHNR, CDR2 FQNEAQ (reference sequence). DNA for the CDR3: TGTGCCTGCTTGGGTACTCGGGGGGCCCCCCGCCACGGAGAGACCCAGTACTTC. Translated, it gives CACLGTRGAPRHGETQYF.

V is TRBV7-2 and J is TRBJ2-2; TRBD2 matches at 10 bases. The CDR3 spans 18 residues. After removal of 1 base from V and 0 bases from J, the junction contained 5 bases not matched to a gene. Germline V gives CDR1 SGHTA, CDR2 FQGNSA. DNA for the CDR3: TGTGCCAGCAGCTTAGTGCCTAGCGGGGGCACGAACACCGGGGAGCTGTTTTTT. Amino acid sequence: CASSLVPSGGTNTGELFF. The entire variable domain, with the rest obtained from reference TRBV7-2 and TRBJ2-2, is as follows: GAGVSQSPSNKVTEKGKDVELRCDPISGHTALYWYRQSLGQGLEFLIYFQGNSAPDKSGLPSDRFSAERTGGSVSTLTIQRTQQEDSAVYLCASSLVPSGGTNTGELFFGEGSRLTVL.

V usage is TRBV10-2 and J usage is TRBJ2-7; possible D gene TRBD1, 5 bases. The germline V gene has CDR1 WSHSY and CDR2 SAAADI. The V end lost 3 bases, the J end lost 2 bases, and 11 bases lay between the germline ends. This CDR3 has 14 amino acids. The DNA of the CDR3 is TGCGCCAGCAGTGAACCCTGGACACCCTACGAGCAGTACTTC. Translated, it gives CASSEPWTPYEQYF.